Below are 16 T cell receptor beta chains sequenced from a single sample in a study of T cell changes during pregnancy in multiple sclerosis. Some clones are missing from TCRdb's copy, which holds only in-frame ones; the method was immunoSEQ multiplex PCR. The data contain around 130,000 clones, approximately 95% of them singletons. The specimen was peripheral blood, collected before pregnancy. All receptors come from a female donor with multiple sclerosis, enrolled in a pregnancy study.

This chain's CDR3 is CASSLEFSGVDGYTF. CDR3 DNA: TGCGCCAGCAGCTTGGAATTTTCAGGGGTGGATGGCTACACCTTC. This sequence joins TRBV5-1 and TRBJ1-2; a possible D gene is TRBD1 (6 bases). Trimming removed 0 bases at V and 6 bases at J, with 15 bases between. CDR3 length: 15 residues. The germline V gene encodes CDR1 SGHRS and CDR2 YFSETQ.

V gene TRBV19 combines with J gene TRBJ2-7; 7 bases fit TRBD1. V shed 5 bases and J 5 bases; nucleotides not matched to a gene: 12. CDR3 size: 15 residues. Germline lookup yields CDR1 LNHDA and CDR2 SQIVND (reference sequence). The CDR3 protein is CASSFRQGQGNEQYF. CDR3 DNA sequence: TGTGCCAGTAGTTTTAGACAGGGCCAGGGAAACGAGCAGTACTTC.

V and J are TRBV9 and TRBJ2-3; 8 bases fit TRBD1. The germline gives CDR1 SGDLS, CDR2 YYNGEE. J lost 6 bases, V lost 3 bases, and 15 bases had no gene match. The CDR3 contains 17 residues. CDR3: CASSEQGAGGASDTQYF. The CDR3 region has the DNA TGTGCCAGCAGCGAGCAGGGGGCTGGCGGGGCTTCGGATACGCAGTATTTT.

The genes are TRBV5-1 and TRBJ1-3; 7 nucleotides line up with TRBD1. CDR1 SGHRS and CDR2 YFSETQ come from the germline V gene. J lost 0 bases, V lost 3 bases, and 9 bases had no gene match. CDR3 length: 17 residues. CDR3 nucleotides: TGCGCCAGCAGCTATTTTCCGGGACAGAGCTCTGGAAACACCATATATTTT. Protein product: CASSYFPGQSSGNTIYF.

The V and J genes are TRBV4-1 and TRBJ2-4, with 9 bases identical to TRBD1. V shed 5 bases, J shed 6 bases, and the junction held 8 bases outside the gene matches. Germline-derived CDR1 and CDR2 are MGHRA and YSYEKL. CDR3 size: 15 residues. Here the CDR3 DNA reads TGCGCCAGCAGCTTCCGGACAGGGGAAACAAACATTCAGTACTTC. Protein: CASSFRTGETNIQYF.

The chain employs TRBV9 and TRBJ2-7, with TRBD1 matching over 9 bases. Germline-derived CDR1 and CDR2 are SGDLS and YYNGEE. The CDR3 sequence is 14 residues long. V trimming: 4 bases; J trimming: 6 bases; junction bases outside the gene matches: 8. The CDR3 nucleotides read TGTGCCAGCAGCTATCGGACAGGGGACGGCGAGCAGTACTTC. Translation gives CASSYRTGDGEQYF. Full variable domain (remainder filled in from reference TRBV9 and TRBJ2-7): DSGVTQTPKHLITATGQRVTLRCSPRSGDLSVYWYQQSLDQGLQFLIQYYNGEERAKGNILERFSAQQFPDLHSELNLSSLELGDSALYFCASSYRTGDGEQYFGPGTRLTVT.

V usage is TRBV6-1 and J usage is TRBJ1-2, with a tentative D call TRBD1 (5 bases). V shed 6 bases and J shed 8 bases, with 13 bases lying between them. The CDR3 sequence is 12 residues long. The germline gives CDR1 MNHNS, CDR2 SASEGT. CDR3 loop: CASRSLGEGYTF. In DNA, the CDR3 is TGTGCCAGCAGATCTTTAGGGGAAGGCTACACCTTC.

This clone was observed a single time. This chain connects TRBV6-4 to TRBJ1-4, with D tentatively TRBD1 (5 bases). The CDR3 runs 14 residues. Trimming removed 8 bases from V and 8 bases from J, with 18 bases in between. From germline, CDR1 is MRHNA and CDR2 SNTAGT. The CDR3 reads CASPRRGKGEKLFF. DNA of the CDR3: TGTGCCAGCCCAAGGAGGGGCAAAGGGGAAAAACTGTTTTTT.

This clone has only one observation. The chain combines TRBV19 with TRBJ2-1; 10 bases are a match to TRBD2. The CDR3 length is 17 residues. Germline V gene sequence: CDR1 LNHDA, CDR2 SQIVND (reference sequence). Losses at the gene ends were 3 bases for V and 4 bases for J; bases not matched to a gene: 9. The CDR3: CASSISPGAGGYNEQFF. CDR3 nucleotides: TGTGCCAGTAGTATCAGTCCCGGAGCGGGGGGGTACAATGAGCAGTTCTTC.

This chain connects TRBV11-2 to TRBJ2-6; TRBD2 might be the D (5 bases). V was shortened by 4 bases and J by 4 bases, with 8 bases between the two germline ends. This CDR3 has 14 amino acids. Per germline, CDR1 SGHAT and CDR2 FQNNGV. The CDR3 DNA reads TGTGCCAGCAGCTCACTAGGAGGGGCCAACGTCCTGACTTTC. This gives the protein CASSSLGGANVLTF.

The CDR3 region is CASSLGVVNTGELFF. The CDR3 DNA sequence: TGCGCCAGCAGCTTAGGGGTGGTAAACACCGGGGAGCTGTTTTTT. The rearrangement links TRBV5-1 to TRBJ2-2, with D perhaps matching TRBD1 (5 bases). Trimming cost V 2 bases and J 2 bases, with 10 bases left between them. This CDR3 spans 15 amino acids. CDR1 is SGHRS, CDR2 YFSETQ, per germline. The entire variable domain, with the rest obtained from reference TRBV5-1 and TRBJ2-2, is as follows: KAGVTQTPRYLIKTRGQQVTLSCSPISGHRSVSWYQQTPGQGLQFLFEYFSETQRNKGNFPGRFSGRQFSNSRSEMNVSTLELGDSALYLCASSLGVVNTGELFFGEGSRLTVL.

The chain combines TRBV6-5 with TRBJ1-2; 7 bases are shared with TRBD1. Germline-derived CDR1 and CDR2 are MNHEY and SVGAGI. CDR3 length: 13 amino acids. Trimming took 5 bases from V and 7 from J; bases not matched to a gene: 7. The CDR3 spells CASSPTGAGGYTF. CDR3 sequence (DNA): TGTGCCAGCAGTCCTACAGGGGCTGGTGGCTACACCTTC.

This clone was seen only once. This chain connects TRBV7-8 to TRBJ2-7; 8 bases match TRBD2. CDR1 is SGHVS, CDR2 FQNEAQ, per germline. The CDR3 consists of 15 residues. The ends lost 1 base at V and 3 bases at J; junction bases unmatched: 5. CDR3 region: CASSLDRGTSYEQYF. In DNA, the CDR3 is TGTGCCAGCAGCTTAGATCGAGGGACTAGCTACGAGCAGTACTTC.

The chain uses TRBV2 and TRBJ2-2, with 9 nucleotides matching TRBD2. This CDR3 has 16 residues. J lost 1 base, V lost 4 bases, and 4 bases had no gene match. Germline V gene sequence: CDR1 SNHLY, CDR2 FYNNEI. The CDR3 region is CASSGVAGENTGELFF. CDR3 nucleotide sequence: TGTGCCAGCAGTGGCGTAGCGGGGGAGAACACCGGGGAGCTGTTTTTT.

The rearrangement links TRBV19 to TRBJ2-2, with TRBD2 matching over 11 bases. The length of the CDR3 is 16 residues. J gave up 3 bases and V 4 bases, and 4 bases lay outside the gene matches. Germline V gene data show CDR1 as LNHDA and CDR2 as SQIVND (reference sequence). The CDR3 DNA reads as TGTGCCAGTAGTACTTTAGCGGGAGGGTACACCGGGGAGCTGTTTTTT. Translation: CASSTLAGGYTGELFF.

CDR3 region: CASSSTAGTAVEAFF. The CDR3 DNA follows: TGTGCCAGCAGTTCGACCGCCGGGACAGCCGTTGAAGCTTTCTTT. V gene TRBV6-5 combines with J gene TRBJ1-1; 7 nucleotides align to TRBD1. Germline V gene data show CDR1 as MNHEY and CDR2 as SVGAGI. V lost 4 bases and J lost 7; bases outside the gene matches: 12. The CDR3 contains 15 residues.